These 11 T cell receptor beta chains were all obtained from the same sample, sequenced in a study of spatial heterogeneity in lung cancer. Time point denoted: sample taken at primary tumor resection. The sequenced material consisted of unsorted whole RNA from tumor, nontumor lung or frozen PBMC. TCRdb redid the calling of the 5' RACE reads with MiXCR, one entry per CDR3 protein. The sample records some 70,000 distinct CDR3 sequences, roughly 13% being singletons. The input for sequencing was PBMCs, taken at surgery. The receptors were gathered from a male donor with early-stage non-small cell lung cancer.

The chain links TRBV3-1 to TRBJ2-7; 7 positions agree with TRBD2. Germline CDR1 is LGHDT and CDR2 is YNNKEL (reference sequence). This CDR3 is built from 15 residues. With V trimmed by 2 bases and J by 6 bases, 10 bases remained unmatched. CDR3 in amino acids: CASSQTSALGSEQYF. The CDR3 DNA is TGTGCCAGCAGCCAAACTAGCGCCCTGGGTAGCGAGCAGTACTTC.

The rearrangement uses TRBV18 and TRBJ2-7; TRBD2 agrees at 8 bases. J lost 1 base, V lost 6 bases, and 5 bases had no gene match. Germline V gives CDR1 KGHSH, CDR2 LQKENI. The CDR3 loop spans 14 amino acids. The CDR3 here is CASSRGLVSYEQYF. CDR3 coding DNA: TGTGCCAGCTCGCGGGGACTAGTATCCTACGAGCAGTACTTC.

The chain employs TRBV2 and TRBJ2-7; 7 bases agree with TRBD1. Per germline, CDR1 SNHLY and CDR2 FYNNEI. V dropped 6 bases and J dropped 2; count of bases not matched to a gene: 7. The CDR3 consists of 14 residues. The CDR3 protein is CASRGQVFTYEQYF. The CDR3 DNA sequence: TGTGCCAGCAGAGGACAGGTATTTACCTACGAGCAGTACTTC.

This clonotype came up a few times. The V call is TRBV5-1, the J call TRBJ1-1, with D unresolved. The CDR3 extends over 14 amino acids. V lost 5 bases and J 0 bases, leaving 11 bases between the germline ends. Germline V lookup: CDR1 SGHRS, CDR2 YFSETQ. This chain's CDR3 is CASRLTYMNTEAFF. CDR3 DNA: TGCGCCAGCAGACTAACCTACATGAACACTGAAGCTTTCTTT.

This clonotype occurred many times. The rearrangement links TRBV7-6 to TRBJ2-1; TRBD2 matches 9 bases. Losses at the gene ends were 5 bases for V and 7 bases for J; bases not matched to a gene: 15. CDR3 size: 17 residues. The V gene's germline CDR1 is SGHVS and CDR2 FNYEAQ. The CDR3: CASSPLQASGNPNEQFF. CDR3 bases: TGTGCCAGCAGCCCCCTGCAAGCTAGCGGGAACCCGAATGAGCAGTTCTTC.

The chain is built from TRBV10-3 and TRBJ2-3; 8 bases line up with TRBD2. The germline V gene encodes CDR1 ENHRY and CDR2 SYGVKD. The CDR3 loop spans 14 amino acids. V lost 6 bases and J lost 5; bases outside the gene matches: 7. The chain's CDR3 is CAIRPGLAGDTQYF. The CDR3 DNA is TGTGCCATCAGGCCGGGGCTAGCGGGAGATACGCAGTATTTT.

This clonotype was recorded many times. The rearrangement joins TRBV7-9 to TRBJ1-3; D not resolved. The CDR3 contains 16 residues. V was shortened by 3 bases and J by 0 bases, with 12 bases between the two germline ends. From germline, CDR1 is SEHNR and CDR2 FQNEAQ (reference sequence). The CDR3: CASSFNVGGSGNTIYF. In DNA form, the CDR3 reads TGTGCCAGCAGCTTTAATGTGGGAGGCTCTGGAAACACCATATATTTT.

This clonotype was detected many times. This chain connects TRBV4-1 to TRBJ2-1, with D uncertain. Germline V gene sequence: CDR1 MGHRA, CDR2 YSYEKL. The V end lost 0 bases, the J end lost 4 bases, and 16 bases lay between the germline ends. The CDR3 runs to 17 residues. CDR3 loop: CASSQDVKVAWYNEQFF. DNA for the CDR3: TGCGCCAGCAGCCAAGATGTAAAAGTAGCCTGGTACAATGAGCAGTTCTTC.

The sample holds a few counts of this clonotype. The rearrangement joins TRBV20-1 to TRBJ1-6; D is uncertain. V lost 3 bases and J lost 5, with 11 bases in between. This CDR3 region has 14 residues. In germline, CDR1 is DFQATT, CDR2 SNEGSKA (reference sequence). CDR3 coding DNA: TGCAGTGCTAGTCTCGGTCCCCATAATTCACCCCTCCACTTT. As protein: CSASLGPHNSPLHF.

The V and J genes are TRBV3-1 and TRBJ1-1, with TRBD1 matching 8 bases. The CDR3 spans 12 residues. The germline V gene has CDR1 LGHDT and CDR2 YNNKEL (reference sequence). J lost 11 bases, V lost 4 bases, and 6 bases had no gene match. The CDR3 bases are TGTGCCAGCAGCCGACAGGGGACCGTGGCTTTCTTT. Translated: CASSRQGTVAFF.

The table lists this clonotype with a few counts. This chain connects TRBV12-5 to TRBJ1-2; D is uncertain. This CDR3 contains 12 residues. The V gene's germline CDR1 is LGHNT and CDR2 FRNRAP. V gave up 3 bases and J gave up 7 bases, with 9 bases separating them. For the CDR3, the DNA is TGTGCTAGTGGTTTAGGGCCGGGTGGCTACACCTTC. Residues: CASGLGPGGYTF.